These T cell receptor beta chains were read from a single sample in a study of T cells in Graves' hyperthyroidism and ophthalmopathy. Via MiXCR, TCRdb re-called the multiplex PCR reads, giving one row per CDR3 protein. The repertoire holds about 160,000 distinct CDR3 sequences, over 8% seen once, with over 20% in the top ten. Sequenced material: blood. All receptors derive from a woman in her late teens or twenties with Graves' hyperthyroidism that later progressed to Graves' ophthalmopathy. The CDR3 runs from the conserved cysteine through the conserved F or W. The order of the fields is D gene, J gene, clone size, V gene, CDR3 DNA, CDR3 protein. The D gene is left open where the match is weak. Not every row has a clone size; where given, it reads once, few, many or a size class.

>-|TRBJ2-1|many|TRBV5-5
TGTGCCAGCAGCCGAGAGTACAATGAGCAGTTCTTC
CASSREYNEQFF
>-|TRBJ2-7|many|TRBV30
TGTGCCTGGGCCGGATGGGACCGGTCCTACGAGCAGTACTTC
CAWAGWDRSYEQYF
>-|TRBJ2-5|-|TRBV19
TGTGCCAGTAAACGAGCGGCCCAAGAGACCCAGTACTTC
CASKRAAQETQYF
>-|TRBJ2-3|many|TRBV6-1
TGTGCCAGCAGGATGAGGGACTCGCGCACAGATACGCAGTATTTT
CASRMRDSRTDTQYF
>TRBD1|TRBJ2-1|many|TRBV15
TGTGCCACCAGTCCCGGACAGGCCTACAATGAGCAGTTCTTC
CATSPGQAYNEQFF
>-|TRBJ2-7|many|TRBV29-1
TGCAGCACCCAGGAGACTTCATCCTACGAGCAGTACTTC
CSTQETSSYEQYF
>-|TRBJ2-7|many|TRBV7-9
TGTGCCAGCAGCACCGGACGATCCTACGAGCAGTACTTC
CASSTGRSYEQYF
>-|TRBJ2-2|many|TRBV28
TGTGCCAGCAGTTTATTGTCGGGGGGCGCGGACGGGGAGCTGTTTTTT
CASSLLSGGADGELFF
>-|TRBJ1-1|-|TRBV6-5
TGTGCCAGCAGTTACGCCGGCAGGTTAGAAGCTTTCTTT
CASSYAGRLEAFF
>-|TRBJ2-1|many|TRBV2
TGTGCCAGCACGAGGAGTTCTAATGAGCAGTTCTTC
CASTRSSNEQFF
>TRBD1|TRBJ2-7|many|TRBV7-3
TGTGCCAGCAGCGTCAAACAGGGGTCCGAGCAGTACTTC
CASSVKQGSEQYF
>-|TRBJ1-1|many|TRBV5-1
TGCGCCAGCAGCCCTCCTGGGGGGGCACCCTGGAACACTGAAGCTTTCTTT
CASSPPGGAPWNTEAFF
>-|TRBJ1-5|-|TRBV10-3
TGTGCCATCAGTGGGGGGGGGAGCAATCAGCTCCAGCATTTT
CAISGGGSNQLQHF
>-|TRBJ2-7|few|TRBV7-9
TGTGCCAGCAGCCCGCCGGGGGACGAGCAGTACTTC
CASSPPGDEQYF
>TRBD2|TRBJ2-3|many|TRBV20-1
TGCAGTGCTATAGCGGGGGCGCTAAGCACAGATACGCAGTATTTT
CSAIAGALSTDTQYF
>-|TRBJ2-1|few|TRBV10-3
TGTGCCATCAGTGAGTCTGCGGGCCTCTACAATGAGCAGTTCTTC
CAISESAGLYNEQFF